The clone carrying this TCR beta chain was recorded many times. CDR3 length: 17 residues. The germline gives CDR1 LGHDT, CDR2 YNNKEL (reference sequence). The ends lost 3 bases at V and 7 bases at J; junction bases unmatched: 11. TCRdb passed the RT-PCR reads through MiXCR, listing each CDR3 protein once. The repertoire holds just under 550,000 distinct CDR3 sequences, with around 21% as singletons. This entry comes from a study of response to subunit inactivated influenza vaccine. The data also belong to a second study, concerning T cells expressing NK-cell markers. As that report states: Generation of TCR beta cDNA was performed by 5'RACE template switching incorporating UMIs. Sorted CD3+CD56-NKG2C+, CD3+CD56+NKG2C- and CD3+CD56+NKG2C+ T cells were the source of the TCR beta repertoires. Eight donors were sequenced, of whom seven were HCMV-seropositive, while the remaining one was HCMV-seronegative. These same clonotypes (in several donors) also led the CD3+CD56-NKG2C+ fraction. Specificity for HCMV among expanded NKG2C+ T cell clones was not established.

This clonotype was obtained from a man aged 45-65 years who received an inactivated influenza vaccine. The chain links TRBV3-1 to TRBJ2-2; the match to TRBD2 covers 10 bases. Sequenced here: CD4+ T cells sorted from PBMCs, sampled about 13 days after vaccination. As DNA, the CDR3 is TGTGCCAGCAGCCACAGTGGGACTAGCGTAGGGGACGGGGAGCTGTTTTTT. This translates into CASSHSGTSVGDGELFF.